This T cell receptor beta chain was retrieved from a study of blood T cells in healthy people across ages (dated by TCRdb to the mid-2010s). Concerning the study at large: In model experiments, template switching captured about one uniquely barcoded TCR beta cDNA molecule for every two T cells. Age-related changes in TCR beta repertoire diversity were measured in the study by deep sequencing normalized with unique cDNA molecular identifiers. The donors were split into four age groups: young (average around 17 years), middle-aged (about 40), aged (62) and long-lived (approximately 80). To avoid experimental bias, donors of different ages were distributed randomly across sequencing lanes. For two donors (one aged 18 to 29 and one aged 80 or older), the study analyzed two additional independent replicas of 1 million unique cDNA reads from the same blood draw. Study-wide findings and limitations: Compared with the aged group, more naive CD4+ T cells, fewer expanded clones and increased TCR diversity were shown by the long-lived group, suggesting age selection. Observed TCR beta diversity per million T cells fell roughly linearly with age, and a significant reduction was already apparent by age about 38. Bulk unsorted PBMC profiling prevented conclusive comparison of naive and antigen-experienced compartments. Observed TCR beta diversity correlated strongly with the percentage of naive T cells measured by flow cytometry. Estimates of total diversity based on one million sequenced T cells were considered lower bounds and underestimates. Because donor CMV infection status was unknown, age-related changes in expanded clonotypes were potentially confounded.

The donors were some 39 Caucasian individuals from Russia, aged roughly 6 to 100 years, who were systemically healthy. About 9.1 milliliters of peripheral blood were collected from each donor into EDTA-treated Vacutainer tubes. Ficoll-Paque density-gradient centrifugation was used to isolate PBMCs, with at least 7 million per sample. Trizol reagent was used to extract total RNA from the PBMCs, yielding at least 5.5 micrograms per sample. For every donor, flow cytometry on a PBMC aliquot measured the percentage of naive CD45RAhigh/CD27high T cells. From the germline V gene, CDR1 is SGDLS and CDR2 is YYNGEE. V trim: 4 bases; J trim: 7 bases; unmatched bases: 13. Including cysteine and phenylalanine, the CDR3 has 16 amino acids. Solely the CDR3 DNA is kept, with 48 bases framed from the first base. Library preparation was by 5' RACE. TCRdb shows the sequencer as Illumina HiSeq 2500. A second PCR of roughly 7 to 12 cycles was run with a J-beta primer mix and a sample-barcoded 5' primer. Each TCR beta cDNA molecule received a unique molecular identifier from a template-switch 5' adaptor carrying 12 random nucleotides. Each sample yielded at least 3 million CDR3-containing paired-end reads. The Mint cDNA synthesis kit, primed by a TRBC-specific oligonucleotide, was used to synthesize first-strand cDNA from all RNA. Following uracil-DNA glycosylase treatment, a first 18-cycle PCR with universal primers M1SS and BC2_uni_R was performed on all cDNA. Turning to the authors' computational methods: For normalization, 1 million high-quality reads were randomly selected from each sample, with every read carrying a distinct molecular identifier. Reads sharing molecular identifiers were discarded rather than binned into consensus sequences. MiTCR, run with a Q25 quality threshold and the strictest error-elimination algorithm, handled CDR3 identification, clonotype clustering and error correction. A nonparametric unseen species model with Euler transformation was used to estimate a lower bound on total TCR beta diversity. The public reads were reanalyzed by TCRdb: fastp trimming at Q25, MiXCR alignment, in-frame beta chains only. Entries are consolidated by CDR3 protein sequence, retaining the most common genes and DNA. It is TCRdb's table, rather than the study itself, that gives the V and J calls and clone size. Recorded for this sample are approximately 700,000 distinct CDR3 sequences; around 32% of them occurred a single time. Over 15% of the sample comes from the top ten.

This clonotype has a count of ten or more. The target of this receptor is not known. No per-base quality is available; no much larger clone lies one base away. The TCR comes from a woman at least 80 years old in good health. Donor details come from another sample of the same person, matched by shared clones. The specimen was blood. The sequence links TRBV9 to TRBJ2-3; 9 nucleotides in the junction match TRBD2. The nucleotide sequence reads as follows: TGTGCCAGCAGCACTGGGCTTGGGACTAGCAGAAATACGCAGTATTTT. This translates into CASSTGLGTSRNTQYF.